The entry that follows covers one T cell receptor (beta chain) sequence. Antigen unknown. This sample is drawn from a study of T cells in narcolepsy. At the level of the study: Donors had narcolepsy type 1 or type 2, or were healthy controls.

Study-wide findings and caveats: Same-patient CSF and blood CD4+ T cell clonotypes included HCRT-specific and TRIB2-specific autoreactive ones. Some memory CD4+ repertoires had no autoreactive clone sequences.

Produced via immunoSEQ multiplex PCR; TCRdb's table is partial and in-frame only. Of about 41,000 clones in the sample, about nine tenths are singletons; the top ten hold approximately 1.2%. The source is a human donor with narcolepsy. Material: CD45RA- memory CD4+ T cells from PBMCs.

The CDR3 DNA sequence: TGCGCCAGCAGCTCCTCCGGGACGTCCCAAGAGACCCAGTACTTC. Residues: CASSSSGTSQETQYF. The genes are TRBV5-1 and TRBJ2-5; the D call may be TRBD1 or TRBD2 (5 bases each). V was pared by 3 bases and J by 1 base, with 13 bases between. Germline V gives CDR1 SGHRS, CDR2 YFSETQ. The length of the CDR3 is 15 residues.